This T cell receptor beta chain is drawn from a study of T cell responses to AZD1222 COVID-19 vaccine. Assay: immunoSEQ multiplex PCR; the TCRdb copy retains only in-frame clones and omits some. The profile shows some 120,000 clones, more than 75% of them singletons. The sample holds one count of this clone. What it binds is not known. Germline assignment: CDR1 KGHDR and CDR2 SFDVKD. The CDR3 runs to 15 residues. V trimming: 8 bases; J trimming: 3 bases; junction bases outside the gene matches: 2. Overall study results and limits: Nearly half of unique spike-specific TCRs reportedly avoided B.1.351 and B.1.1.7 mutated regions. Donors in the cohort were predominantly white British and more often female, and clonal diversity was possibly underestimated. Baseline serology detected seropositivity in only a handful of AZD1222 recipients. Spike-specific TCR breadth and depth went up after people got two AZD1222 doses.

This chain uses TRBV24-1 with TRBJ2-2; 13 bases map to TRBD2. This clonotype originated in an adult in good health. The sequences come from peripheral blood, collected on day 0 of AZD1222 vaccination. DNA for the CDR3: TGTGCCACCACCGGACTAGCGGGGGACACCGGGGAGCTGTTTTTT. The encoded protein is CATTGLAGDTGELFF.